This entry is about one T cell receptor beta chain. Its specificity is unknown. With V trimmed by 8 bases and J by 4 bases, 4 bases remained unmatched. There are 13 residues in the CDR3. Germline assignment: CDR1 SGHTA and CDR2 FQGNSA. This sample was included in a study of T cell responses to AZD1222 COVID-19 vaccine. Assay: immunoSEQ multiplex PCR; the TCRdb copy retains only in-frame clones and omits some. The sample has 150,000 to 200,000 clones, 70% to 90% seen once; the top ten hold around 5.8%. Study observations and caveats: Per reports, nearly half of all spike-specific TCRs target regions that are unmutated in variants. Clonal diversity was possibly underestimated, and the donors were mostly white British, with more females. Only a handful of AZD1222 recipients tested seropositive at baseline.

The TCR comes from an adult in good health. V usage is TRBV7-2 and J usage is TRBJ2-7, with TRBD2 matching 11 bases. This material consisted of peripheral blood, taken on day 0 of AZD1222 vaccination. The CDR3 sequence: CASATSGGYEQYF. The CDR3 DNA follows: TGTGCCAGCGCTACTAGCGGGGGATACGAGCAGTACTTC.